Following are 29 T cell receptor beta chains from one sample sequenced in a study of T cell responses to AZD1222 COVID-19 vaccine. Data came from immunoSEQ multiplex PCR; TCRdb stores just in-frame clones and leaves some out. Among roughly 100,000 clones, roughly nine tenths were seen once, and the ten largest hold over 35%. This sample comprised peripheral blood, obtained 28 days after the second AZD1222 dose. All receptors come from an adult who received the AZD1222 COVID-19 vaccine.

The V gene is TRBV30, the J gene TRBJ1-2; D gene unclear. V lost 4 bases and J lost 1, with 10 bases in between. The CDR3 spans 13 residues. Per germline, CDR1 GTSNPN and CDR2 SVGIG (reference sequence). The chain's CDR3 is CAWTLSDNYGYTF. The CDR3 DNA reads TGTGCCTGGACGCTATCAGATAACTATGGCTACACCTTC.

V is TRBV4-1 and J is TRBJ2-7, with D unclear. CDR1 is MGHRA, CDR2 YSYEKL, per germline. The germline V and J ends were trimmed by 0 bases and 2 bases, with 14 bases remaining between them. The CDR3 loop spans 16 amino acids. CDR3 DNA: TGCGCCAGCAGCCAAGATCATCCGGGTACAACCTACGAGCAGTACTTC. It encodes CASSQDHPGTTYEQYF.

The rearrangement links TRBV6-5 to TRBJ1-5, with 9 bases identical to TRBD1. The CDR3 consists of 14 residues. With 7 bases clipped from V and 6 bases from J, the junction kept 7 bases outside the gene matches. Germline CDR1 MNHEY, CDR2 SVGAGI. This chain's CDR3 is CASTDRGLSQPQHF. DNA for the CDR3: TGTGCCAGCACCGACAGGGGGTTGAGTCAGCCCCAGCATTTT.

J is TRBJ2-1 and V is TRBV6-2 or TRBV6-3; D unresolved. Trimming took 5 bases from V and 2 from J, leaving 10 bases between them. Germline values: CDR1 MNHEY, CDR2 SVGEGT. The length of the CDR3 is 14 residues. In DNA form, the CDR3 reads TGTGCCAGCAGTCCGACTTCCCCCTACAATGAGCAGTTCTTC. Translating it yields CASSPTSPYNEQFF.

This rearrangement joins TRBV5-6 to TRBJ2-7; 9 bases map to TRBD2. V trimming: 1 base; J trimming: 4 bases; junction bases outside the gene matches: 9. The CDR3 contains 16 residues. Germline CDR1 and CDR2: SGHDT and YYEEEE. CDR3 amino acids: CASSLRVAGEDYEQYF. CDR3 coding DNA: TGTGCCAGCAGCTTGAGGGTAGCGGGAGAGGATTACGAGCAGTACTTC.

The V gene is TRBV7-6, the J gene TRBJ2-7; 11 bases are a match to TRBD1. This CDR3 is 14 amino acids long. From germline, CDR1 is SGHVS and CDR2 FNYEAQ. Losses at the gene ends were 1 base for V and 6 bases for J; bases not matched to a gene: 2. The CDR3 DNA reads TGTGCCAGCAGCTTAGGGGACAGGGGGGGCGAGCAGTACTTC. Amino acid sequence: CASSLGDRGGEQYF.

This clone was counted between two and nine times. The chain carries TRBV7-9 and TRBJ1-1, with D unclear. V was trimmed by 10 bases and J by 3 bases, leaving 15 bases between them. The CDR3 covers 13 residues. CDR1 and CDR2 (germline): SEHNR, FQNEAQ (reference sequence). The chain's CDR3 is CATQPFTDTEAFF. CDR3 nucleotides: TGTGCCACCCAACCATTCACCGACACTGAAGCTTTCTTT.

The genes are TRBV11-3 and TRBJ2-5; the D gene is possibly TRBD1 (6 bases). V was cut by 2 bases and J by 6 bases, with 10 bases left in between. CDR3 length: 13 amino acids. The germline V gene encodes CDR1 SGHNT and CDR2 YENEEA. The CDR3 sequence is CASSLNRVQTQYF. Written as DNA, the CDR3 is TGTGCCAGCAGCTTAAACAGGGTTCAGACCCAGTACTTC. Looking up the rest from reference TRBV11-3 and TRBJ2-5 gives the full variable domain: EAGVVQSPRYKIIEKKQPVAFWCNPISGHNTLYWYLQNLGQGPELLIRYENEEAVDDSQLPKDRFSAERLKGVDSTLKIQPAELGDSAVYLCASSLNRVQTQYFGPGTRLLVL.

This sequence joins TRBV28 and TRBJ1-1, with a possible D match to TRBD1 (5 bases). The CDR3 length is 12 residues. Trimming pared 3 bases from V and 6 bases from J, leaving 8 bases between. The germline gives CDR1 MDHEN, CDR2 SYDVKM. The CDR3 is CASSLPGAEAFF. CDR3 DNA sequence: TGTGCCAGCAGTTTGCCGGGGGCTGAAGCTTTCTTT. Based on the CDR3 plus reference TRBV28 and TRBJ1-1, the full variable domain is DVKVTQSSRYLVKRTGEKVFLECVQDMDHENMFWYRQDPGLGLRLIYFSYDVKMKEKGDIPEGYSVSREKKERFSLILESASTNQTSMYLCASSLPGAEAFFGQGTRLTVV.

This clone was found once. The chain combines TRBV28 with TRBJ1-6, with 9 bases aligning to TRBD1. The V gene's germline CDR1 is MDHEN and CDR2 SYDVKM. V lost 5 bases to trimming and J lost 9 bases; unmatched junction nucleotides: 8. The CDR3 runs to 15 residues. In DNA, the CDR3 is TGTGCCAGCAGTCCGTGGGGACAGGGAAGTTCACCCCTCCACTTT. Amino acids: CASSPWGQGSSPLHF.

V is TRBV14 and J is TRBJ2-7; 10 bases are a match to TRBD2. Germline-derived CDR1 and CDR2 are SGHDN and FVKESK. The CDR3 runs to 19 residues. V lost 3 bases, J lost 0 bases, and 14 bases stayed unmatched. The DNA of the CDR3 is TGTGCCAGCAGCCAGTTTGTGACTAGCGGGTCTTATAGCTCCTACGAGCAGTACTTC. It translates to CASSQFVTSGSYSSYEQYF.

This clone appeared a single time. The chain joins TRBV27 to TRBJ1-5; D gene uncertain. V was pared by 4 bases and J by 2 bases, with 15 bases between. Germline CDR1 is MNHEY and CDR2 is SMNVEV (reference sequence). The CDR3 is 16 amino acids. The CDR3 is CASSSSPQTGNQPQHF. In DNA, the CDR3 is TGTGCCAGCAGTTCCTCTCCCCAAACGGGCAATCAGCCCCAGCATTTT.

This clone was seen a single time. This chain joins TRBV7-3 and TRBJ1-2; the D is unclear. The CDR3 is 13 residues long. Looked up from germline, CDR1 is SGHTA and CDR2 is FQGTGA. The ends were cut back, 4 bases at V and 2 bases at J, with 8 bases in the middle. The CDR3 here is CASSYDPNYGYTF. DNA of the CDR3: TGTGCCAGCAGCTACGACCCAAACTATGGCTACACCTTC. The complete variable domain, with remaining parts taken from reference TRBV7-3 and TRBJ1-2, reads GAGVSQTPSNKVTEKGKYVELRCDPISGHTALYWYRQSLGQGPEFLIYFQGTGAADDSGLPNDRFFAVRPEGSVSTLKIQRTERGDSAVYLCASSYDPNYGYTFGSGTRLTVV.

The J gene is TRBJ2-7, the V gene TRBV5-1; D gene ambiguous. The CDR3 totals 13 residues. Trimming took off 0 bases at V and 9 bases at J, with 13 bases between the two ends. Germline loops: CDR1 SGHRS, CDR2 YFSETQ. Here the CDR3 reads CASSLAGSSRQYF. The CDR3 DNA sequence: TGCGCCAGCAGCTTGGCCGGCTCCTCCCGGCAGTACTTC. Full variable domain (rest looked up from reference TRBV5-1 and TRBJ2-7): KAGVTQTPRYLIKTRGQQVTLSCSPISGHRSVSWYQQTPGQGLQFLFEYFSETQRNKGNFPGRFSGRQFSNSRSEMNVSTLELGDSALYLCASSLAGSSRQYFGPGTRLTVT.

For the CDR3, the DNA is TGTGCCAGCAGCGTAGAGGCAGCAACTAATGAAAAACTGTTTTTT. As protein: CASSVEAATNEKLFF. V gene TRBV9 combines with J gene TRBJ1-4; D gene ambiguous. Deletions cut 0 bases from V and 0 bases from J, with 6 bases between. CDR3 length: 15 amino acids. CDR1 and CDR2 (germline): SGDLS, YYNGEE.

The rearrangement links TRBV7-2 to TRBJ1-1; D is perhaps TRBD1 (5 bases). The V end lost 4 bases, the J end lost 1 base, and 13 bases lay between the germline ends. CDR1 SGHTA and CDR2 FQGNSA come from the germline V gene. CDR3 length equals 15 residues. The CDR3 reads CASSSRGLTNTEAFF. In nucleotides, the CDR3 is TGTGCCAGCAGCTCAAGGGGACTCACGAACACTGAAGCTTTCTTT.

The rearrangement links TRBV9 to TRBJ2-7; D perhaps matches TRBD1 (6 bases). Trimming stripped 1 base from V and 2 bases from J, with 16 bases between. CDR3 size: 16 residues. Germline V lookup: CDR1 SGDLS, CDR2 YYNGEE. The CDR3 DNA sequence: TGTGCCAGCAGCGTAAGGGGAGTGACAGGAACCTACGAGCAGTACTTC. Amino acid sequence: CASSVRGVTGTYEQYF.

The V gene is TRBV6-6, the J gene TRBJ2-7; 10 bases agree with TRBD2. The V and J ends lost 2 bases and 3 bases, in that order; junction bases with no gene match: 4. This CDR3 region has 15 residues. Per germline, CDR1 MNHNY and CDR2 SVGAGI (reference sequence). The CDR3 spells CASSYGAGGLYEQYF. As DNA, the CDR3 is TGTGCCAGCAGTTACGGAGCGGGAGGGCTCTACGAGCAGTACTTC.

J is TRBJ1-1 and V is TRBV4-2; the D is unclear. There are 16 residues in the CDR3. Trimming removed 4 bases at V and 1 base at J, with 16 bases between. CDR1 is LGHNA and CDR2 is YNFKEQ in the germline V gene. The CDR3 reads CASSPGGDSWNTEAFF. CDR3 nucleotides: TGTGCCAGCAGCCCTGGAGGTGATTCGTGGAACACTGAAGCTTTCTTT.

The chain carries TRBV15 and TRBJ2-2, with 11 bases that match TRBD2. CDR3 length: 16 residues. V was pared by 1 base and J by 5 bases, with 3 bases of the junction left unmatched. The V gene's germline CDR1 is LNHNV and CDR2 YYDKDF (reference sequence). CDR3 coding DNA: TGTGCCACCAGCAGAGTAATAGCGGGAGGGACCGGGGAGCTGTTTTTT. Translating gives CATSRVIAGGTGELFF.

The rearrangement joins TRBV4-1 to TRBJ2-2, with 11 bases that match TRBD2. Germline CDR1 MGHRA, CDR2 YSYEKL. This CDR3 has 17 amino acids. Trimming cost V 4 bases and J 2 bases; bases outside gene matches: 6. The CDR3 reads CASSPAGTSGNTGELFF. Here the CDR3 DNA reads TGCGCCAGCAGCCCCGCGGGGACTAGCGGTAACACCGGGGAGCTGTTTTTT.

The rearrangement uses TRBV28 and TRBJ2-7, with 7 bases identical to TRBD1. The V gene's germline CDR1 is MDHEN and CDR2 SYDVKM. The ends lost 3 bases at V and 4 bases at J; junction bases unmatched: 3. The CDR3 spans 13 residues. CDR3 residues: CASSFVGQYEQYF. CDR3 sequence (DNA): TGTGCCAGCAGTTTCGTGGGACAGTACGAGCAGTACTTC. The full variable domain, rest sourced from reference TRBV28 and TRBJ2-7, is DVKVTQSSRYLVKRTGEKVFLECVQDMDHENMFWYRQDPGLGLRLIYFSYDVKMKEKGDIPEGYSVSREKKERFSLILESASTNQTSMYLCASSFVGQYEQYFGPGTRLTVT.

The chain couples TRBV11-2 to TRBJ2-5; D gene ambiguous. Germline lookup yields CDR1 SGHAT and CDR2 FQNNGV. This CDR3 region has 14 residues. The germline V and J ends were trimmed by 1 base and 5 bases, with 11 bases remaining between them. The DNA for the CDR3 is TGTGCCAGCAGCTTAGGGGTGGGTTGGGAGACCCAGTACTTC. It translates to CASSLGVGWETQYF.

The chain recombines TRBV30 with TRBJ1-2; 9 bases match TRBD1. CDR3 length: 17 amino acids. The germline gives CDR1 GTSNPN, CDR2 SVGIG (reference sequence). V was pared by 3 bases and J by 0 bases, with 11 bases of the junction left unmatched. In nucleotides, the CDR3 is TGTGCCTGGAGAAGACGACAGGGGGTTTTCTCTAACTATGGCTACACCTTC. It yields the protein CAWRRRQGVFSNYGYTF.

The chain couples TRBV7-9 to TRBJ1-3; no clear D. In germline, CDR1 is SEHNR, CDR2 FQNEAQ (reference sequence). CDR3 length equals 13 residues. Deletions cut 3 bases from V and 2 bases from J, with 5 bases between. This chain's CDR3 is CASSFAPGNTIYF. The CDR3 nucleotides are TGTGCCAGCAGCTTCGCTCCTGGAAACACCATATATTTT.

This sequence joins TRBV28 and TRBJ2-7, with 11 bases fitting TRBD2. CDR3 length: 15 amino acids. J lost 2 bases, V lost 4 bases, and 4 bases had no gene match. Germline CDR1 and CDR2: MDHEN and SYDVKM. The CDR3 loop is CASSSTSGNPYEQYF. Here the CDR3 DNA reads TGTGCCAGCAGTTCGACTAGCGGGAATCCCTACGAGCAGTACTTC.

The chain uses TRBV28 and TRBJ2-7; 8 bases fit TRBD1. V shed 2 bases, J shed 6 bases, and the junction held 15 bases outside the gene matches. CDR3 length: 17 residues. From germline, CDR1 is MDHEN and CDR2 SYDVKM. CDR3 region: CASSLIRRGQGASEQYF. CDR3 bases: TGTGCCAGCAGTTTAATTCGGAGGGGTCAGGGGGCTTCCGAGCAGTACTTC.

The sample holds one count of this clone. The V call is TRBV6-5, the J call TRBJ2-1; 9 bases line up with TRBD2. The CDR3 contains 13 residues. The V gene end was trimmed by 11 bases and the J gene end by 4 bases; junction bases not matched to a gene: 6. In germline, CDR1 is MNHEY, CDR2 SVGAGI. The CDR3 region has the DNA TGTGCCGTAAATAGCGGGAGTTACAATGAGCAGTTCTTC. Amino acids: CAVNSGSYNEQFF.

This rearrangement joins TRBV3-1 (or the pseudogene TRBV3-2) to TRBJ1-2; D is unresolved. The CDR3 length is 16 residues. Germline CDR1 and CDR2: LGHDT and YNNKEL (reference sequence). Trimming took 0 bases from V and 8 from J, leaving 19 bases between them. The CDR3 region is CASSQESLSGTIGYTF. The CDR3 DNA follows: TGTGCCAGCAGCCAAGAAAGTCTCTCCGGAACAATAGGCTACACCTTC.